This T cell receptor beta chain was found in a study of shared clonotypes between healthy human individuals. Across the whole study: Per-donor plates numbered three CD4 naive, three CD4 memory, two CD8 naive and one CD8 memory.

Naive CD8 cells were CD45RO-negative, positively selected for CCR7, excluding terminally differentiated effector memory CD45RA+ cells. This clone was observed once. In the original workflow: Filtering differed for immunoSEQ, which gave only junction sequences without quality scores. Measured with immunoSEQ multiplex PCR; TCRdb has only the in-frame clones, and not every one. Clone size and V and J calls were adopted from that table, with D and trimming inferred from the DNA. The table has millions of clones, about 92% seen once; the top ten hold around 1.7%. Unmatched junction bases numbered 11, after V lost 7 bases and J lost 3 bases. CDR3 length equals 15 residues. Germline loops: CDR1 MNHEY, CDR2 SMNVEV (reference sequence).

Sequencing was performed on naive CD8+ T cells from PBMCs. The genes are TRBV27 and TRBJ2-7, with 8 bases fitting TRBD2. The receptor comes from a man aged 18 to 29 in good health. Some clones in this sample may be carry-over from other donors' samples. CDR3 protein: CASKVDAGGIYEQYF. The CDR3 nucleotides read TGTGCCAGCAAGGTCGACGCGGGAGGAATCTACGAGCAGTACTTC.